This TCR beta chain appears in the sequencing data of a study of siplizumab effects on memory and regulatory T cells (dated by TCRdb to the late 2010s). Notes on the research overall: The study examined how the anti-CD2 antibody siplizumab affects alloreactive T-cell subsets in allogeneic mixed lymphocyte reactions built from human PBMCs. What the authors observed across the whole study: Roughly 75-95% of proliferating CD4+ or CD8+ clones could not be assigned a naive or memory phenotype. Siplizumab significantly lowered the cumulative frequency of alloreactive sequences that could be traced to unstimulated CD4+ memory T cells. Of the alloreactive CD4+ clones that could be mapped, the Treg-derived share averaged roughly 73% with siplizumab compared with around 27% in control reactions. Sequences below about 10^-5 frequency were poorly captured, so only a minor fraction of alloreactive clones could be mapped to unstimulated subsets. The suppressive function of proliferating Tregs from siplizumab cultures was not functionally confirmed. Greater diversity appeared to be present in unstimulated naive T cells than in memory T cells, and a substantial contribution to the alloresponse seemed to be made by naive cells.

Sorted unstimulated T cells and proliferating T cells recovered from mixed lymphocyte reactions were subjected to TCRbeta CDR3 sequencing. Fresh whole blood from fewer than 12 HLA-typed healthy donors was used to isolate PBMCs. To map where alloreactive clones came from, CD4+ regulatory T cells in the unstimulated state were FACS-sorted. The library was prepared using the immunoSEQ multiplex PCR assay. Around 9.9 x 10^4 TCR templates per sample were assayed by the deep sequencing platform. Genomic DNA extracted from sorted T cells was used for TCRbeta CDR3 sequencing. Concerning the study's data processing: Clonal analysis of TCRbeta CDR3 data was done in the R programming language. Alloreactive CD4+ and CD8+ clones were defined by comparing unstimulated samples with post-reaction CFSE-low samples. Regulatory or non-regulatory origin was assigned to alloreactive CD4+ clones by matching of sequences to sorted unstimulated Treg and non-Treg repertoires. The table was pulled from immuneACCESS by TCRdb, which kept in-frame rearrangements only. Such tables lose some clones; where checked, under half of the loss comes from unresolved V genes, and the rest has no known cause. The DNA was the basis for D and trimming; V, J and clone size are from that table. Present in this sample are more than 85,000 clones, about 91% of which were seen just once. The ten top clones hold about 0.7% of the sample.

The CDR3 has 14 amino acids, counting the end cysteine and phenylalanine. This entry keeps only the CDR3 DNA: 42 bases, framed from base 1. The V end loses 3 bases and the J end loses 0 bases, and a stretch of 9 bases separates them. Per the germline V gene, KGHSH is the CDR1 and LQKENI is the CDR2. Turning to this clone: This clone's antigen is unknown. Per-base quality was not reported, and no clone a single base away is much larger than it.

This clonotype originated in a human donor in good health. This receptor chain uses TRBV18 and TRBJ2-7, and TRBD1 may be the D gene, going by 6 matching bases. The specimen was Tregs sorted from blood. The DNA is as follows: TGTGCCAGCTCACCCAGGACAGCCTCCTACGAGCAGTACTTC. Its translation reads: CASSPRTASYEQYF.